This T cell receptor beta chain was retrieved from a study of neurological immune-mediated disorders. 5'RACE with 10-nucleotide random UMIs produced the cDNA. TCRdb reprocessed the 5' RACE reads with MiXCR, giving one entry per CDR3 protein. The repertoire holds 50,000 or so distinct CDR3 sequences, with about 9.4% as singletons. General study findings and limits: Subjects shared no identical expanded-clone CDR3 amino acid sequences, suggesting private TCR-beta repertoires in all groups. HTLV-1-associated myelopathy had the most TCR clonal expansion, and multiple sclerosis had the least, less than healthy controls.

This clonotype showed up many times. What it binds is unknown. Deletions cut 6 bases from V and 10 bases from J, with 21 bases between. CDR1 and CDR2 (germline): SNHLY, FYNNEI. CDR3 length equals 14 residues. The sample consisted of PBMCs. The receptor was derived from a woman aged 40 to 50 with HTLV-1-associated myelopathy (HAM/TSP). This chain joins TRBV2 and TRBJ1-1, with a weak D call TRBD1 (6 bases). The CDR3 protein is CASRGVQGMLVAFF. DNA for the CDR3: TGTGCCAGCAGGGGGGTACAGGGCATGCTAGTAGCTTTCTTT.